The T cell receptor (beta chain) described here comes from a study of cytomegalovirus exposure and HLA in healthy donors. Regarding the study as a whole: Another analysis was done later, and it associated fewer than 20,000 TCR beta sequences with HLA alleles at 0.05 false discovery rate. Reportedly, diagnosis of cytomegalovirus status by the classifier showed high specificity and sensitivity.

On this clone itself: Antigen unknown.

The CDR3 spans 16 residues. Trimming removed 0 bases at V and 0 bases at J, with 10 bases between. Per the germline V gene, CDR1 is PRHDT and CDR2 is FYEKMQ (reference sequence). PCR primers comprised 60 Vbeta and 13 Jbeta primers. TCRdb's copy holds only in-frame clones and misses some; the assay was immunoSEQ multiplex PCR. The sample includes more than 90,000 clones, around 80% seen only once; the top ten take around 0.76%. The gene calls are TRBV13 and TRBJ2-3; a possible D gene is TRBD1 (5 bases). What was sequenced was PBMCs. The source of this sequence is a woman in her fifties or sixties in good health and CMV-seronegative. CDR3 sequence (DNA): TGTGCCAGCAGCTTAGGGGCAGGGTTTAGCACAGATACGCAGTATTTT. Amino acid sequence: CASSLGAGFSTDTQYF.